This T cell receptor (beta chain) was documented in a study of breast tumors, draining lymph nodes, adjacent tissues (dated by TCRdb to 2016 to 2017). For the wider study: In breast cancer patients, the study compared the TCR beta repertoires of tumor, adjacent nontumor tissue and axillary lymph nodes. In human breast cancer, the study set out to evaluate how tumor, surrounding tissue and draining lymph node repertoires relate to one another and whether T cells may move between these sites. What the work shows at the level of the full study, not this receptor alone: Tumors showed preferential V and J gene usage, and their T-cell repertoire diversity fell below that of lymph nodes yet above that of nontumor tissue. The data were considered consistent with the idea that most tumor T cells come from the lymph node and then expand in tumor tissue. In luminal-like breast cancer, tumor and nontumor tissue repertoires resembled each other significantly more than in basal-like breast cancer. The conclusion that tumor T cells originate in lymph nodes was framed as consistent with a hypothesis rather than directly demonstrated.

There are 13 amino acids in the CDR3, from cysteine to phenylalanine inclusive. The CDR3 DNA has 39 bases and is translated from base 1. CDR1 and CDR2, per the germline V gene (reference sequence), are SGHNT and YYREEE. Remarks on this clonotype: Its antigen is still unknown. A much larger clone sits a single nucleotide away, making a read error possible.

Lymph node samples were obtained from the axillary draining lymph nodes of breast cancer patients. Instrument used: Illumina HiSeq 2000. Multiplex PCR amplification was used to generate the TCR beta chain libraries. The amplified TCR beta chain products were analyzed by high-throughput sequencing. TCRdb reanalyzed the raw reads on its own, using fastp at Q25 for trimming and MiXCR for clone calling, and kept in-frame beta chains. Rows are combined by CDR3 protein, so each entry shows the most common genes and DNA. The sample profile shows 75,000 to 100,000 distinct CDR3 sequences; roughly a fifth of them were found once. Around 2.4% of the sample rests with the top ten.

This clonotype was obtained from a female donor with breast cancer. Some clones in this sample may be carry-over from other donors' samples. The chain is encoded by TRBV5-4 joined to TRBJ2-3; no D segment can be confidently identified. Sequences were obtained from axillary lymph node tissue. CDR3 region: CASGLWGTDTQYF. The nucleotide sequence is TGTGCCAGCGGCTTGTGGGGCACAGATACGCAGTATTTT.